Sequencing of this T cell receptor (beta chain) was carried out in a study of shared clonotypes between healthy human individuals. Study background: There were three CD4 naive, three CD4 memory, two CD8 naive and one CD8 memory plates per donor.

Regarding the study as a whole: Memory subsets generally showed smaller estimated richness than naive subsets did.

Note on this clone: Antigen: not known.

Method: immunoSEQ multiplex PCR; TCRdb's copy keeps in-frame clones and lacks some. Of under 850,000 clones listed, 72% are singletons. The CDR3 loop spans 14 amino acids. The ends lost 5 bases at V and 11 bases at J; junction bases unmatched: 14. Germline-derived CDR1 and CDR2 are SQVTM and ANQGSEA. This receptor was obtained from a woman aged 30 to 39 in good health. The chain links TRBV29-1 to TRBJ2-5, with 10 nucleotides matching TRBD2. The material sequenced was memory CD4+ T cells sorted from blood. The subset is: CD45RA-negative fraction. The CDR3 loop is CSVSHGASGSPQYF. Written as DNA, the CDR3 is TGCAGCGTTTCCCACGGGGCTAGCGGGAGCCCACAGTACTTC.